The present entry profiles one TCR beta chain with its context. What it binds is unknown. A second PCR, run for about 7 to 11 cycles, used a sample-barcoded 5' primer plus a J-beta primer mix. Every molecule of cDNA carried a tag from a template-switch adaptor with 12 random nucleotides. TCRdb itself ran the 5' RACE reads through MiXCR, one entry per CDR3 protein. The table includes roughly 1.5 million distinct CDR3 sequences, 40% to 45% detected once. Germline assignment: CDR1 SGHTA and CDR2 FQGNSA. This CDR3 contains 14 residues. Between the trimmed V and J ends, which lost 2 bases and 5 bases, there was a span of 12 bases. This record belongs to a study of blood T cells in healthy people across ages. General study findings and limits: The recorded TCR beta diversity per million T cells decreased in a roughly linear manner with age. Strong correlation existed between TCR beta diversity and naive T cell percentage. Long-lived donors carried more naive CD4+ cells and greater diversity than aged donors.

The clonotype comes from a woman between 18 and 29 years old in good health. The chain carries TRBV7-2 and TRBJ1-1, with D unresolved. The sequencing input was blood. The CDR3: CASSLSPRGTEAFF. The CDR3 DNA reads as TGTGCCAGCAGCTTAAGCCCTAGAGGGACTGAAGCTTTCTTT.